A single TCR beta chain is shown here with its context. No antigen is known for it. This sample was included in a study of OX40 agonist ivuxolimab in advanced cancers. Study summary: Prior checkpoint blockade (anti-PD-1, anti-PD-L1 or anti-CTLA-4) was permitted; approximately 44% had it.

This table comes from immunoSEQ multiplex PCR, and its TCRdb copy is limited to in-frame clones, with some not included. The sample comprises some 85,000 clones, more than 85% of which are singletons, and approximately 2.5% rests with the top ten. General study findings and limits: At 0.1 to 3.0 mg/kg, clonal expansion of CD4+ and CD8+ blood T cells had occurred by week 6. In the 0.1-3.0 mg/kg groups, partial responders showed among the lowest expansion.

People who had autoimmune disease history or systemic immunosuppression were excluded. Trimming cost V 0 bases and J 0 bases, with 12 bases left between them. Germline CDR1 and CDR2: SGHAT and FQNNGV. CDR3 length: 17 amino acids. The chain recombines TRBV11-2 with TRBJ1-3; no definite D call. The starting material was CD4+ or CD8+ T cells sorted from blood, obtained in a trial of the OX40 agonist ivuxolimab. The TCR sequence derives from an adult with an advanced solid tumor such as melanoma, head and neck, liver or kidney cancer. CDR3 protein: CASSLDRAVDSGNTIYF. CDR3 bases: TGTGCCAGCAGCTTAGATCGGGCGGTGGACTCTGGAAACACCATATATTTT.